These 18 T cell receptor beta chains were sequenced from one sample in a study of Ad26.COV2.S vaccination and SARS-CoV-2 variants. Stated treatment: approximately 18 received Ad26.COV2.S at low or high dose, single or two shots; 5 received placebo; per-sample allocation not given. Sampling took place 63 days after the first vaccine or placebo injection. The repertoire was sequenced with immunoSEQ multiplex PCR; TCRdb's copy has only in-frame clones and lacks some. The table lists about 320,000 clones, around 85% of them singletons. Source: peripheral blood, taken in a trial of Ad26.COV2.S vaccine versus placebo. The receptors were gathered from a person aged 18-65 years who received the Ad26.COV2.S COVID-19 vaccine or a placebo.

This sequence joins TRBV29-1 and TRBJ2-7; tentative D call: TRBD2 (7 bases). The CDR3 has 13 amino acids. Germline-derived CDR1 and CDR2 are SQVTM and ANQGSEA. V was trimmed by 6 bases and J by 4 bases, leaving 16 bases between them. CDR3 loop: CSVLGGAVYEQYF. For the CDR3, the DNA is TGCAGCGTCCTGGGGGGGGCGGTATACGAGCAGTACTTC.

V usage is TRBV30 and J usage is TRBJ2-7; D is unclear. The CDR3 sequence is 15 residues long. V was shortened by 0 bases and J by 3 bases, with 15 bases between the two germline ends. Germline assignment: CDR1 GTSNPN and CDR2 SVGIG (reference sequence). CDR3 nucleotides: TGTGCCTGGAGTGTAGGGTCGGCCAGCATCTACGAGCAGTACTTC. Translated: CAWSVGSASIYEQYF. Combining the CDR3 with reference TRBV30 and TRBJ2-7 gives the whole variable domain SQTIHQWPATLVQPVGSPLSLECTVEGTSNPNLYWYRQAAGRGLQLLFYSVGIGQISSEVPQNLSASRPQDRQFILSSKKLLLSDSGFYLCAWSVGSASIYEQYFGPGTRLTVT.

V is TRBV4-1 and J is TRBJ1-4; 7 bases agree with TRBD1. Unmatched junction bases numbered 17, after V lost 8 bases and J lost 8 bases. Germline values: CDR1 MGHRA, CDR2 YSYEKL. The length of the CDR3 is 16 residues. CDR3 loop: CASYPGEGKGAEKLFF. In DNA form, the CDR3 reads TGCGCCAGCTACCCCGGGGAGGGCAAGGGGGCGGAAAAACTGTTTTTT.

The V call is TRBV6-6, the J call TRBJ1-6; D is unresolved. The V end lost 0 bases, the J end lost 10 bases, and 7 bases lay between the germline ends. The CDR3 runs 13 residues. Germline loops: CDR1 MNHNY, CDR2 SVGAGI (reference sequence). The CDR3 sequence: CASSYSGNSPLHF. The CDR3 coding sequence is TGTGCCAGCAGTTACTCAGGGAACTCACCCCTCCACTTT.

For the CDR3, the DNA is TGCGCCAGCAGCCAAGATCTTCGGGGGGCAGCGAATAATTCACCCCTCCACTTT. Translation gives CASSQDLRGAANNSPLHF. The chain has TRBV4-1 and TRBJ1-6, with D possibly TRBD1 on 6 matching bases. The V gene's germline CDR1 is MGHRA and CDR2 YSYEKL. The V end lost 0 bases, the J end lost 5 bases, and 17 bases lay between the germline ends. CDR3 length: 18 residues.

CDR3 sequence reads: CSARDRVEQYF. Written as DNA, the CDR3 is TGCAGTGCGCGGGACAGGGTTGAGCAGTACTTC. V gene TRBV20-1 combines with J gene TRBJ2-7; 9 nucleotides line up with TRBD1. CDR1 is DFQATT, CDR2 SNEGSKA, per germline (reference sequence). The CDR3 is made up of 11 amino acids. The V gene end was trimmed by 6 bases and the J gene end by 7 bases; junction bases not matched to a gene: 4.

CDR3 nucleotides: TGTGCCAGCAAAGGGGAATTTCACGGCTACACCTTC. Protein sequence: CASKGEFHGYTF. The J gene is TRBJ1-2, the V gene TRBV25-1, with a weak D call TRBD1 (5 bases). With 7 bases removed from V and 8 bases from J, the gap between germline ends came to 14 bases. This CDR3 comprises 12 residues. CDR1 is MGHDK and CDR2 is SYGVNS in the germline V gene.

About this clone itself: With a much larger clone just one base away, this may be a read error. The chain employs TRBV4-1 and TRBJ1-3; the D gene is possibly TRBD1 (5 bases). The V end was cut by 1 base, the J end by 1 base, with 5 bases between. The CDR3 has 14 amino acids. Germline V gene data show CDR1 as MGHRA and CDR2 as YSYEKL. In nucleotides, the CDR3 is TGCGCCAGCAGCCAAGCAGGGTCTGGAAACACCATATATTTT. Translation gives CASSQAGSGNTIYF.

V is TRBV7-3 and J is TRBJ2-7, with 7 bases fitting TRBD2. V shed 5 bases and J 2 bases; nucleotides not matched to a gene: 3. Per germline, CDR1 SGHTA and CDR2 FQGTGA. This CDR3 contains 13 residues. The CDR3 DNA follows: TGTGCCAGCAGCCCGGGACTAACCTACGAGCAGTACTTC. Translation: CASSPGLTYEQYF. Full variable domain (outside the CDR3, taken from reference TRBV7-3 and TRBJ2-7): GAGVSQTPSNKVTEKGKYVELRCDPISGHTALYWYRQSLGQGPEFLIYFQGTGAADDSGLPNDRFFAVRPEGSVSTLKIQRTERGDSAVYLCASSPGLTYEQYFGPGTRLTVT.

The chain links TRBV9 to TRBJ2-5; D unclear. This CDR3 has 12 residues. Germline V gives CDR1 SGDLS, CDR2 YYNGEE. V was pared by 0 bases and J by 4 bases, with 4 bases between. The CDR3 loop reads CASSVAGETQYF. DNA for the CDR3: TGTGCCAGCAGCGTAGCGGGAGAGACCCAGTACTTC.

The chain links TRBV5-1 to TRBJ2-3; TRBD2 might be the D (6 bases). The CDR3 is 15 residues long. The germline V gene has CDR1 SGHRS and CDR2 YFSETQ. V gave up 4 bases and J gave up 1 base, with 13 bases separating them. DNA for the CDR3: TGCGCCAGCAGCGCCGGGTCTAGCGGCACAGATACGCAGTATTTT. This sequence encodes CASSAGSSGTDTQYF.

The rearrangement uses TRBV5-1 and TRBJ1-6, with D possibly TRBD1 on 5 matching bases. This CDR3 is 16 amino acids long. Trimming removed 4 bases from V and 6 bases from J, with 17 bases in between. The V gene's germline CDR1 is SGHRS and CDR2 YFSETQ. The CDR3 coding sequence is TGCGCCAGCAGCGGTGACAGTGCGGGCCGTAATTCACCCCTCCACTTT. Its translation: CASSGDSAGRNSPLHF.

The J gene is TRBJ1-2, the V gene TRBV19, with TRBD1 as a possible D gene (5 bases). V was clipped by 8 bases and J by 8 bases, with 21 bases between them. CDR1 and CDR2 from the germline V gene are LNHDA and SQIVND (reference sequence). CDR3 length: 14 amino acids. The CDR3 region is CASRTGAFKEGYTF. The CDR3 DNA reads TGTGCCAGTCGAACAGGAGCATTTAAGGAGGGCTACACCTTC.

This rearrangement joins TRBV6-5 to TRBJ2-1; no reliable D call. This CDR3 has 13 amino acids. V lost 7 bases, J lost 8 bases, and 15 bases lay in between. The V gene's germline CDR1 is MNHEY and CDR2 SVGAGI. The CDR3 spells CASNGLVSDEQFF. Here the CDR3 DNA reads TGTGCCAGCAATGGGCTAGTATCAGATGAGCAGTTCTTC.

The chain combines TRBV6-5 with TRBJ1-2, with a tentative D call TRBD1 (6 bases). V lost 7 bases to trimming and J lost 3 bases, with 15 bases between them. There are 14 residues in the CDR3. Looked up from germline, CDR1 is MNHEY and CDR2 is SVGAGI. CDR3 sequence (DNA): TGTGCCAGCAATTCCGGGACACAAGACTATGGCTACACCTTC. Its protein is CASNSGTQDYGYTF.

This chain links TRBV19 with TRBJ1-5; 9 bases map to TRBD1. J gave up 7 bases and V 4 bases, and 14 bases lay outside the gene matches. The CDR3 sequence is 17 residues long. Germline-derived CDR1 and CDR2 are LNHDA and SQIVND (reference sequence). CDR3 amino acids: CASSSPRDRVRGQPQHF. CDR3 coding DNA: TGTGCCAGTAGTAGCCCCCGGGACAGGGTTCGGGGACAGCCCCAGCATTTT.

The chain uses TRBV4-1 and TRBJ1-1; no clear D gene. The CDR3 extends over 12 amino acids. Germline values: CDR1 MGHRA, CDR2 YSYEKL. Between the trimmed V and J ends, which lost 1 base and 5 bases, there was a span of 5 bases. The CDR3 sequence is CASSQGATEAFF. The CDR3 region has the DNA TGCGCCAGCAGCCAAGGGGCTACTGAAGCTTTCTTT.

The V call is TRBV20-1, the J call TRBJ2-7; D is undetermined. Trimming stripped 8 bases from V and 0 bases from J, with 8 bases between. This CDR3 is 11 amino acids long. Germline CDR1 reads DFQATT; CDR2 reads SNEGSKA (reference sequence). CDR3 region: CSTPSSYEQYF. In nucleotides, the CDR3 is TGCAGTACTCCGAGCTCCTACGAGCAGTACTTC.